This T cell receptor (beta chain) was captured by sequencing in a study of cytomegalovirus exposure and HLA in healthy donors. For this clone: Its antigen is unidentified.

Vbeta (60) and Jbeta (13) primers were used in the PCR. The assay was immunoSEQ multiplex PCR, and TCRdb's table has in-frame clones only and misses some. This sample has 55,000 to 70,000 clones, with approximately 90% found just once. Germline V gene lookup returns CDR1 MNHEY and CDR2 SMNVEV (reference sequence). This CDR3 region has 16 residues. Germline trimming cut 2 bases from V and 5 bases from J; bases unmatched to any gene: 10. Study-wide findings and caveats: Later work showed greater clonal expansion in HLA-associated TCR beta chains than in equally common others. Several V segments, TRBV6-2 and TRBV6-3 among them, could not be told apart and were dropped.

This sequence was found in a woman in her thirties in good health and CMV-seronegative. This chain joins TRBV27 and TRBJ2-5, with 8 bases aligning to TRBD1. Sequenced material: PBMCs. The CDR3 protein is CASSLGGRGLGETQYF. DNA for the CDR3: TGTGCCAGCAGTTTAGGGGGCAGGGGGCTTGGGGAGACCCAGTACTTC.